This T cell receptor (beta chain) was recovered during a study of control samples from healthy donors and cancer patients. The CDR3 length is 16 residues. V gave up 0 bases and J gave up 4 bases, with 15 bases separating them. Germline-derived CDR1 and CDR2 are SNHLY and FYNNEI. Clones were sequenced by immunoSEQ multiplex PCR, and TCRdb holds only the in-frame ones, with some missing. Of about 180,000 clones in the sample, 90% to 95% were seen once. The V and J genes are TRBV2 and TRBJ1-2; D may be TRBD1 (5 bases). The TCR comes from a woman between 18 and 30 years old in good health. Sequenced material: blood. The CDR3 nucleotides are TGTGCCAGCAGTGAAGCTAATCTACACAGGTCCTATGGCTACACCTTC. Its protein is CASSEANLHRSYGYTF.